This entry describes one TCR beta chain. This clone turned up a few times. Its antigen is unknown. Base qualities are missing; no much larger clone stands one base away. The sample comes from a study of beta chain features in type 1 diabetes (dated by TCRdb to the late 2010s). General notes on the study: No differences in mean age, gender distribution, total cell number or subset yield were found between patients and healthy donors. Naive and central memory subsets were obtained from all 30 or so donors, but regulatory and stem cell-like memory subsets were isolated from only 8 patients and roughly 8 healthy donors. A total of approximately 110,000,000 sorted cells were examined across all samples, and a strong correlation was observed between cell number per subset and RNA yield. The study compared the TCRB repertoires of sorted circulating CD4+ T cell subsets in recently diagnosed type 1 diabetes patients with those in matched healthy donors. Beyond this particular receptor, the publication reports: A moderate but significant shortening of TCRB CDR3 length was observed in type 1 diabetes patients in all four CD4+ subsets. Only small numbers of individuals were included in the HLA sub-analyses, which left unresolved whether HLA type had any influence on TCRB rearrangement. Because cDNA was sequenced instead of genomic DNA, highly expressing activated cells could be over-represented, though the groups showed no difference in activation or CD3 levels. Patients with type 1 diabetes made fewer insertions and deleted more nucleotides at VDJ recombination sites, implying thymic rearrangement abnormalities. Naive, central memory and regulatory TCRB repertoires appeared more similar among patients than among healthy donors. Shorter templates might have been favored by PCR, but patient and control samples were amplified and corrected together, so both groups would have been affected equally by any skew.

A single peripheral blood draw of approximately 120 mL on average was collected from each donor into heparinised tubes. Using a panel that included CD45RO, CCR7, CD25, CD127, CD95 and CD27, naive, central memory, regulatory and stem cell-like memory CD4+ T cells were sorted on a BD FACSAria II. All sorted populations exceeded 95% purity. Right away, PBMCs were isolated by Lymphoprep density gradient centrifugation and were stained directly, with no culture step. To minimize batch effects, samples were stained and sorted in pairs, one healthy donor with one patient per experiment. According to the germline V gene, CDR1 reads SGDLS and CDR2 reads YYNGEE. Inclusive of the bounding cysteine and phenylalanine, the CDR3 is 14 residues long. Only the CDR3 region is kept as DNA, spanning 42 bases read in frame from base 1. Trimming takes 3 bases off V and 8 bases off J; junction bases not matched to a gene: 10.

The High Capacity cDNA Reverse Transcription Kit was used to reverse transcribe all of the isolated RNA, meaning that expressed TCRB transcripts were what got sequenced. Deep immunoSEQ sequencing was performed on naive, central memory and regulatory T cell samples, with an average of approximately 3.9 million total reads per sample. After sorted cells were lysed in RLT buffer, RNA was extracted with DNase-treated RNeasy Micro or Mini kits, with the choice depending on cell number. To prevent cross-contamination, every cell subset was processed on its own, while patient and healthy donor samples were processed together. The immunoSEQ multiplex PCR was used to amplify TCRB sequences from cDNA, yielding 87-bp fragments that span the CDR3 region. Amplicons were sequenced on the Illumina HiSeq platform. The study's own analysis went as follows. Synthetic template baselines were used to correct PCR bias computationally, reads within Hamming distance 2 were collapsed together, and singletons that could not be merged were discarded. Reads were aligned against IMGT so that V, D and J genes, CDR3 length and insertions or deletions at six rearrangement sites could be assigned. Clonotype counts were normalized to sorted cell number within each subset before computing true diversity and Gini coefficients with the tcR R package. The overlap coefficient, calculated on TCRB nucleotide sequences, was used to measure repertoire sharing. Out-of-frame TCRB sequences from naive cells were analyzed as a proxy for the pre-selection repertoire. This immuneACCESS table, as held by TCRdb, lists in-frame sequences with V and J called but not all clones. Of the missing ones, under half trace to an unresolved V gene in checked studies; the others have no known cause. D and trimming were read from the DNA, whereas the V and J calls and clone size are those reported in that table. The sample has hundreds of thousands of clones on record, approximately 14% of them singletons. Together, the top ten hold around 0.03% of the sample.

The clonotype originates from a woman in her 40s in good health. The sequence is built from TRBV9 and TRBJ1-2; TRBD1 agrees with 7 junctional bases. The source material was naive CD4+ T cells from blood. The cell subset or site label of this sample denotes: true naive CD4+ T cells. The CDR3 protein sequence reads: CASSANLRGEGYTF. The sequenced DNA is TGTGCCAGCAGCGCAAACCTCAGGGGGGAAGGCTACACCTTC.